Each of the 19 T cell receptor beta chains below was sequenced from the same sample in a study of blood T cell repertoires in COVID-19. Produced via immunoSEQ multiplex PCR; TCRdb's table is partial and in-frame only. The table has 100,000 or so clones, roughly 90% seen once. Sequencing input: peripheral blood. The source is a man aged 25 to 40 in a cohort sampled during active COVID-19.

The chain is built from TRBV2 and TRBJ1-4; a weak D match, TRBD1 (6 bases). V shed 3 bases and J shed 8 bases, with 13 bases lying between them. CDR3 size: 14 residues. CDR1 SNHLY and CDR2 FYNNEI come from the germline V gene. The CDR3 DNA follows: TGTGCCAGCAGTGAGGAAGGACAGTGGGAAAAACTGTTTTTT. Protein sequence: CASSEEGQWEKLFF.

V usage is TRBV5-1 and J usage is TRBJ2-3; 8 positions match TRBD2. The V and J ends lost 4 bases and 3 bases, in that order; junction bases with no gene match: 7. CDR1 SGHRS and CDR2 YFSETQ come from the germline V gene. The CDR3 sequence is 15 residues long. CDR3 DNA: TGCGCCAGCAGCGTCGGGGGGGTTCTGACAGATACGCAGTATTTT. It yields the protein CASSVGGVLTDTQYF.

This clone was recorded only once. This chain uses TRBV30 with TRBJ2-1; D is possibly TRBD2 (5 bases). This CDR3 has 12 residues. Trimming left V 1 base short and J 5 bases short, with 6 bases between. Looked up from germline, CDR1 is GTSNPN and CDR2 is SVGIG (reference sequence). CDR3 in amino acids: CAWSGSDNEQFF. The CDR3 DNA is TGTGCCTGGAGTGGTAGCGACAATGAGCAGTTCTTC.

This clone was recorded once. The rearrangement uses TRBV30 and TRBJ2-1; 12 bases agree with TRBD2. CDR1 is GTSNPN and CDR2 is SVGIG in the germline V gene (reference sequence). The trim removed 4 bases at V and 6 bases at J, leaving 1 base unmatched. CDR3 length: 13 residues. Here the CDR3 reads CAWTSGGANEQFF. The CDR3 nucleotides are TGTGCCTGGACTAGCGGGGGGGCCAATGAGCAGTTCTTC.

The CDR3 sequence is CASSQQGNQPQHF. The CDR3 DNA sequence: TGTGCCAGCAGTCAACAGGGGAATCAGCCCCAGCATTTT. V and J are TRBV6-5 and TRBJ1-5; 7 bases map to TRBD1. CDR3 length equals 13 residues. V lost 5 bases, J lost 4 bases, and 2 bases stayed unmatched. CDR1 MNHEY and CDR2 SVGAGI come from the germline V gene.

This chain connects TRBV19 to TRBJ1-1; 8 positions agree with TRBD1. The CDR3 sequence is 14 residues long. V was clipped by 6 bases and J by 2 bases; unmatched bases: 5. Germline V gene lookup returns CDR1 LNHDA and CDR2 SQIVND (reference sequence). The CDR3 protein is CASRGGQGNTEAFF. The CDR3 DNA sequence: TGTGCCAGTAGGGGTGGACAGGGAAACACTGAAGCTTTCTTT.

V and J are TRBV10-1 and TRBJ2-3; the match to TRBD2 covers 9 bases. The CDR3 totals 16 residues. In germline, CDR1 is WNHNN, CDR2 SYGVQD (reference sequence). The V segment lost 2 bases and the J segment 2 bases; nucleotides outside the gene matches: 5. CDR3 amino acids: CASSERSSGNTDTQYF. In DNA, the CDR3 is TGCGCCAGCAGTGAGAGATCTAGCGGGAACACAGATACGCAGTATTTT.

The V gene is TRBV7-8, the J gene TRBJ1-6, with a possible D match to TRBD1 (5 bases). V gave up 1 base and J gave up 8 bases, with 15 bases separating them. This CDR3 is 16 amino acids long. The germline V gene has CDR1 SGHVS and CDR2 FQNEAQ. Here the CDR3 DNA reads TGTGCCAGCAGCTTAGAAGGCGGGGGAAACTATTCACCCCTCCACTTT. Its translation: CASSLEGGGNYSPLHF.

The chain couples TRBV5-4 to TRBJ2-5, with D tentatively TRBD2 (5 bases). Trimming left V 2 bases short and J 5 bases short, with 7 bases between. CDR3 size: 12 residues. Looked up from germline, CDR1 is SGHNT and CDR2 is YYREEE (reference sequence). The CDR3, as DNA: TGTGCCAGCAGCTTCGGGGTGGAGACCCAGTACTTC. Protein product: CASSFGVETQYF.

The rearrangement uses TRBV6-5 and TRBJ1-6, with TRBD1 matching 7 bases. The V segment lost 0 bases and the J segment 6 bases; nucleotides outside the gene matches: 5. The germline gives CDR1 MNHEY, CDR2 SVGAGI. The CDR3 sequence is 16 residues long. CDR3 nucleotides: TGTGCCAGCAGTTACTCACAGGGGCAGGGTAATTCACCCCTCCACTTT. It encodes CASSYSQGQGNSPLHF.

The chain recombines TRBV7-2 with TRBJ2-1, with 10 bases matching TRBD2. V gave up 2 bases and J gave up 7 bases; unmatched junction bases: 5. The CDR3 consists of 15 residues. Germline CDR1 and CDR2: SGHTA and FQGNSA. As DNA, the CDR3 is TGTGCCAGCAGCTTAACAACTAGCGGGGAAAATGAGCAGTTCTTC. This codes for CASSLTTSGENEQFF. Looking up the rest from reference TRBV7-2 and TRBJ2-1 gives the full variable domain: GAGVSQSPSNKVTEKGKDVELRCDPISGHTALYWYRQSLGQGLEFLIYFQGNSAPDKSGLPSDRFSAERTGGSVSTLTIQRTQQEDSAVYLCASSLTTSGENEQFFGPGTRLTVL.

This clone has more than one count but fewer than ten. For the CDR3, the DNA is TGTGCCAGCAGCTTGACAGAAGCTAACTATGGCTACACCTTC. This encodes CASSLTEANYGYTF. The rearrangement uses TRBV7-2 and TRBJ1-2; tentatively, D is TRBD1 (5 bases). From germline, CDR1 is SGHTA and CDR2 FQGNSA. Trimming left V 3 bases short and J 0 bases short, with 8 bases between. This CDR3 is 14 amino acids long.

This chain uses TRBV30 with TRBJ2-4; 7 nucleotides align to TRBD1. CDR1 is GTSNPN, CDR2 SVGIG, per germline (reference sequence). This CDR3 comprises 18 residues. The V segment lost 0 bases and the J segment 0 bases; nucleotides outside the gene matches: 11. CDR3 protein: CAWSVTGASLGAKNIQYF. The CDR3 DNA reads TGTGCCTGGAGTGTAACAGGGGCCTCTTTGGGAGCCAAAAACATTCAGTACTTC.

The chain joins TRBV7-3 to TRBJ2-3, with 8 bases aligning to TRBD2. This CDR3 has 14 amino acids. V lost 1 base and J lost 8; bases outside the gene matches: 5. The germline V gene encodes CDR1 SGHTA and CDR2 FQGTGA. CDR3 in DNA: TGTGCCAGCAGCTTAAACGGGGGGGCCGGTACGCAGTATTTT. This sequence encodes CASSLNGGAGTQYF.

The chain links TRBV4-1 to TRBJ1-2, with TRBD1 matching over 9 bases. Germline V lookup: CDR1 MGHRA, CDR2 YSYEKL. This CDR3 is built from 15 residues. V was clipped by 3 bases and J by 3 bases; unmatched bases: 5. The chain's CDR3 is CASSQTGQGHYGYTF. The CDR3 DNA sequence: TGCGCCAGCAGCCAGACGGGACAGGGCCACTATGGCTACACCTTC.

This chain connects TRBV5-1 to TRBJ1-2; D is perhaps TRBD1 (6 bases). The germline V gene has CDR1 SGHRS and CDR2 YFSETQ. V dropped 2 bases and J dropped 6 bases, with 14 bases sitting between them. The CDR3 sequence is 14 residues long. Here the CDR3 DNA reads TGCGCCAGCAGCTTCTCTCCAGGGGACCATGGCTACACCTTC. This sequence encodes CASSFSPGDHGYTF.

The chain has TRBV27 and TRBJ2-3, with 7 bases aligning to TRBD1. J was trimmed by 4 bases and V by 5 bases; bases with no gene match: 9. The V gene's germline CDR1 is MNHEY and CDR2 SMNVEV (reference sequence). CDR3 length: 15 amino acids. The CDR3 DNA reads as TGTGCCAGCAGTCAGACAGGGTTTCCGGCAGATACGCAGTATTTT. It encodes CASSQTGFPADTQYF.

The chain recombines TRBV7-8 with TRBJ1-4, with D perhaps matching TRBD1 (5 bases). V was pared by 1 base and J by 10 bases, with 13 bases between. This CDR3 has 14 residues. Germline CDR1 and CDR2: SGHVS and FQNEAQ. Here the CDR3 reads CASSLDGREGKLFF. CDR3 nucleotide sequence: TGTGCCAGCAGCTTAGATGGCAGGGAAGGAAAACTGTTTTTT.

The chain links TRBV3-1 (or the pseudogene TRBV3-2) to TRBJ2-7, with a tentative D call TRBD1 (5 bases). The V gene's germline CDR1 is LGHDT and CDR2 YNNKEL (reference sequence). V dropped 1 base and J dropped 1 base, with 11 bases sitting between them. This CDR3 is 15 amino acids long. CDR3 sequence reads: CASSQGPRESYEQYF. CDR3 coding DNA: TGTGCCAGCAGCCAAGGCCCCAGGGAATCCTACGAGCAGTACTTC.